The TCR beta chain described here comes from a study of beta chain features in type 1 diabetes. In the study overall: Across all samples, some 110 million sorted cells were examined.

The investigators reverse transcribed all of the isolated RNA, so they sequenced expressed TCRB transcripts. Sequenced by immunoSEQ multiplex PCR; TCRdb stores in-frame clones only, minus some. Of over 25,000 clones in the sample, approximately 55% were seen once. This clone was counted a few times. Its antigen is not identified. The germline gives CDR1 ENHRY, CDR2 SYGVKD. This CDR3 comprises 12 residues. V lost 4 bases, J lost 5 bases, and 5 bases lay in between. Whole-study findings and limits: Across all four CD4+ subsets, people with type 1 diabetes showed modestly shorter TCRB CDR3s. Type 1 diabetes patients had fewer VDJ junction insertions and more deletions. Shorter templates may be favored by PCR, equally so in patients and controls.

V gene TRBV10-3 combines with J gene TRBJ2-2; D not resolved. This clonotype was obtained from a woman between 18 and 29 years old with type 1 diabetes. Sequencing was performed on Tregs from blood. The CDR3 sequence: CAISGATGELFF. The DNA of the CDR3 is TGTGCCATCAGTGGGGCTACCGGGGAGCTGTTTTTT.